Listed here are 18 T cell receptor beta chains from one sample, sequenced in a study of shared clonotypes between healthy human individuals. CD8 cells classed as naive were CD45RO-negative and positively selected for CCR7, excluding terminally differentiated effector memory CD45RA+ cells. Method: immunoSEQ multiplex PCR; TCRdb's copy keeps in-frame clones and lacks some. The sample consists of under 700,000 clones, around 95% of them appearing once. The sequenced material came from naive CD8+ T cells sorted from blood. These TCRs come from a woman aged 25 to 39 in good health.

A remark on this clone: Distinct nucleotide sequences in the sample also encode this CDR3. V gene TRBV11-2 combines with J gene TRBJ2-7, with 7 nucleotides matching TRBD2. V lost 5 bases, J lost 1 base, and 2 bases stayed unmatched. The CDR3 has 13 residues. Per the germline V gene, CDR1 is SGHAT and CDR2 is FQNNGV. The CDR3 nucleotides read TGTGCCAGCAGCAGGGGACTATCCTACGAGCAGTACTTC. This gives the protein CASSRGLSYEQYF. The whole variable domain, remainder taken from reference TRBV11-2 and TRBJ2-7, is EAGVAQSPRYKIIEKRQSVAFWCNPISGHATLYWYQQILGQGPKLLIQFQNNGVVDDSQLPKDRFSAERLKGVDSTLKIQPAKLEDSAVYLCASSRGLSYEQYFGPGTRLTVT.

This CDR3 is CASSLVGTEQFF. CDR3 sequence (DNA): TGCGCCAGCAGCTTGGTTGGAACTGAGCAGTTCTTC. This chain uses TRBV5-1 with TRBJ2-1; D gene unclear. There are 12 residues in the CDR3. V was shortened by 0 bases and J by 9 bases, with 7 bases between the two germline ends. The germline V gene encodes CDR1 SGHRS and CDR2 YFSETQ.

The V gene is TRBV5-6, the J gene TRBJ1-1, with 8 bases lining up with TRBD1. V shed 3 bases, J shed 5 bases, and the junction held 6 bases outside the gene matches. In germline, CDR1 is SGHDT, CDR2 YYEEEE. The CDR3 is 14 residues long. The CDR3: CASSYQGAVTEAFF. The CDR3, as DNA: TGTGCCAGCAGCTACCAGGGGGCCGTGACTGAAGCTTTCTTT.

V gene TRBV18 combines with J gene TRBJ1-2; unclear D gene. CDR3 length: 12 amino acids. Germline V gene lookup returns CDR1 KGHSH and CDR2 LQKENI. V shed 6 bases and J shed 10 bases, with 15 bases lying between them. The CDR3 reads CASSLGGGDYTF. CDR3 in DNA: TGTGCCAGCTCCCTGGGCGGCGGGGACTACACCTTC.

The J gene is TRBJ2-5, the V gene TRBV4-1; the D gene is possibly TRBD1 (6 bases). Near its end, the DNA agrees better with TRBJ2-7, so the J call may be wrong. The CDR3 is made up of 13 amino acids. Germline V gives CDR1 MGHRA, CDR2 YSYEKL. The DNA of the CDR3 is TGCGCCAGCAGCCAAGTTACAGGGAACGAGCAGTACTTC. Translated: CASSQVTGNEQYF.

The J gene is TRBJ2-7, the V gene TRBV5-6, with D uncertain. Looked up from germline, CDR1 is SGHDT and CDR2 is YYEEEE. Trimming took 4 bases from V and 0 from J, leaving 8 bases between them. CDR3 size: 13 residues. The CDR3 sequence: CASSAPSSYEQYF. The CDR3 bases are TGTGCCAGCAGCGCTCCCAGCTCCTACGAGCAGTACTTC.

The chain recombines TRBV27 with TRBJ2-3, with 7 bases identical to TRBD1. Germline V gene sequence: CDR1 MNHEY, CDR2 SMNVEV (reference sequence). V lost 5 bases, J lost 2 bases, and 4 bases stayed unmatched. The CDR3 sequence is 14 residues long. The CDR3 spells CASSTGTDTDTQYF. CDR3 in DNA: TGTGCCAGCAGTACCGGGACAGACACAGATACGCAGTATTTT.

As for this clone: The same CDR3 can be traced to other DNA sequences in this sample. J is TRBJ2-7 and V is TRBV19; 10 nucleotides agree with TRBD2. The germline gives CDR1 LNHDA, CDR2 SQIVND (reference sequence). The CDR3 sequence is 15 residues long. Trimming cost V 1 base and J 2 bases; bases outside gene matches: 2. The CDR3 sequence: CASSIASGSPYEQYF. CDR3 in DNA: TGTGCCAGTAGTATAGCTAGCGGGAGCCCCTACGAGCAGTACTTC. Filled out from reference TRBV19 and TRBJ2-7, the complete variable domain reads DGGITQSPKYLFRKEGQNVTLSCEQNLNHDAMYWYRQDPGQGLRLIYYSQIVNDFQKGDIAEGYSVSREKKESFPLTVTSAQKNPTAFYLCASSIASGSPYEQYFGPGTRLTVT.

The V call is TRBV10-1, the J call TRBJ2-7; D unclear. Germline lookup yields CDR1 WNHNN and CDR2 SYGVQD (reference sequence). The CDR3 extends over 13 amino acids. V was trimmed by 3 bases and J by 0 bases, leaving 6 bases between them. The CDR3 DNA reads TGCGCCAGCAGTGACACCACCTCCTACGAGCAGTACTTC. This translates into CASSDTTSYEQYF.

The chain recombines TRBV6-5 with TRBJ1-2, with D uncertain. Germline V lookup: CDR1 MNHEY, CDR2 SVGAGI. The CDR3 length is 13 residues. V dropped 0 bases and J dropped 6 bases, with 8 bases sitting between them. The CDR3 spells CASSYSGYDGYTF. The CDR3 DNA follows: TGTGCCAGCAGTTACTCAGGGTATGATGGCTACACCTTC.

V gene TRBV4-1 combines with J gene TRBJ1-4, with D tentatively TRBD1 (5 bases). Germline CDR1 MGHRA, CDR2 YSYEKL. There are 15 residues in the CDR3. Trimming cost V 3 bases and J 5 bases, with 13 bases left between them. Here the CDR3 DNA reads TGCGCCAGCAGCCATTTCGGGGGGGAAAATGAAAAACTGTTTTTT. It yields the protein CASSHFGGENEKLFF.

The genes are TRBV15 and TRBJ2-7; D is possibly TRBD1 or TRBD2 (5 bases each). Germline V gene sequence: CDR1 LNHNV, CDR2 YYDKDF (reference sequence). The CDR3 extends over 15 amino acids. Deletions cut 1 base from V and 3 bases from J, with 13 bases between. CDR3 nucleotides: TGTGCCACCAGCAGAGGTACGGGACCGTACTACGAGCAGTACTTC. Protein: CATSRGTGPYYEQYF.

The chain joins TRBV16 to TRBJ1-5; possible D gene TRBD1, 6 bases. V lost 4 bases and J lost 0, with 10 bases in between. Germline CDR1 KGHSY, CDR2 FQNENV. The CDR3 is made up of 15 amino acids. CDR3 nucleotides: TGTGCCAGCAGCCGTCTGGGGGCTAGCAATCAGCCCCAGCATTTT. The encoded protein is CASSRLGASNQPQHF.

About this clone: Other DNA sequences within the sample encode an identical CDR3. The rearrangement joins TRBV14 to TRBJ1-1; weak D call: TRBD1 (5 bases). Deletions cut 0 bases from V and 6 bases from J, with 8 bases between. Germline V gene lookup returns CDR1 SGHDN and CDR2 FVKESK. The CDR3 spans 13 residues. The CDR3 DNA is TGTGCCAGCAGCCAAGAAGGGGAGGCTGAAGCTTTCTTT. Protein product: CASSQEGEAEAFF.

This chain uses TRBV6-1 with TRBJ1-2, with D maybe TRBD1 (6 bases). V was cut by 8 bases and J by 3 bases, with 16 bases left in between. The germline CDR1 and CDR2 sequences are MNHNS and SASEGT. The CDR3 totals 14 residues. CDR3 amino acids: CASGVVQGDYGYTF. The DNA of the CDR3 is TGTGCCAGCGGCGTTGTACAGGGTGACTATGGCTACACCTTC.

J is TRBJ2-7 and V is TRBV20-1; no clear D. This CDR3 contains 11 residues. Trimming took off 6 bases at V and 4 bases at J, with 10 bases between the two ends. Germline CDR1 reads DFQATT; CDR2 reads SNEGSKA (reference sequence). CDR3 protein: CSAYDLYEQYF. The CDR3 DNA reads TGCAGTGCGTATGACTTATACGAGCAGTACTTC.

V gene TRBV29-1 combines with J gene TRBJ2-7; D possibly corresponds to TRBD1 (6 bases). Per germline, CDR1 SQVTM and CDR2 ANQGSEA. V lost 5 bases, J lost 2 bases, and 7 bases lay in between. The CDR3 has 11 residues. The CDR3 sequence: CSVTGPYEQYF. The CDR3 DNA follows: TGCAGCGTTACAGGGCCCTACGAGCAGTACTTC.

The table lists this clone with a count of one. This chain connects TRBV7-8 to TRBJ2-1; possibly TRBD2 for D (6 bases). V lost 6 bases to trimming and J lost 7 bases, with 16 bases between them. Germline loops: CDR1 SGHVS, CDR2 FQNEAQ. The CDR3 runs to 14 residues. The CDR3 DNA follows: TGTGCCAGCAGTCAGGCCGGGACTTATAATGAGCAGTTCTTC. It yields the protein CASSQAGTYNEQFF.